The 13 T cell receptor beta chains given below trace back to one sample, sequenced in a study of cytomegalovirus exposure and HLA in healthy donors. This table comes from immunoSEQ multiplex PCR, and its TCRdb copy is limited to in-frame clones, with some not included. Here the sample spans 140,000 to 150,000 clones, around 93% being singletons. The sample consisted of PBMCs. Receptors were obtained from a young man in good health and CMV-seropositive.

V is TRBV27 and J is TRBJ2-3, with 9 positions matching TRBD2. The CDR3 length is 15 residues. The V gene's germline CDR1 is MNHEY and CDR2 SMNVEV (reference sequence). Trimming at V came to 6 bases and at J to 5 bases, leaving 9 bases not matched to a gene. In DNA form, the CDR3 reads TGTGCCAGCAGCCTCGCCCCAGCGGGAGGAGATACGCAGTATTTT. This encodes CASSLAPAGGDTQYF.

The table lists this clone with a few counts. The CDR3 region is CASIIGGVYGYTF. In nucleotides, the CDR3 is TGTGCCAGCATTATCGGGGGGGTCTATGGCTACACCTTC. The chain recombines TRBV6-1 with TRBJ1-2; possibly TRBD1 for D (5 bases). The CDR3 runs 13 residues. Germline V gene sequence: CDR1 MNHNS, CDR2 SASEGT. V lost 7 bases to trimming and J lost 4 bases, with 13 bases between them.

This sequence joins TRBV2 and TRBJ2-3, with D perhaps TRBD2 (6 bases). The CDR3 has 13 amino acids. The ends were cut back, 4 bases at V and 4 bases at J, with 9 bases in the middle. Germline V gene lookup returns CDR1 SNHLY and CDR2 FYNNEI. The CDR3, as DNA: TGTGCCAGCAGTGGGGAGGTCGCAGATACGCAGTATTTT. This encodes CASSGEVADTQYF. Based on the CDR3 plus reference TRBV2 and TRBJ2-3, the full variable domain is EPEVTQTPSHQVTQMGQEVILRCVPISNHLYFYWYRQILGQKVEFLVSFYNNEISEKSEIFDDQFSVERPDGSNFTLKIRSTKLEDSAMYFCASSGEVADTQYFGPGTRLTVL.

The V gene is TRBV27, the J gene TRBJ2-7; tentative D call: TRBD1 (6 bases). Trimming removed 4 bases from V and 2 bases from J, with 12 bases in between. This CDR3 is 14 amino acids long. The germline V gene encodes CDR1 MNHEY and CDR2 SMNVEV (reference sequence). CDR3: CASSSTGRPYEQYF. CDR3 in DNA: TGTGCCAGCAGTTCGACAGGACGCCCCTACGAGCAGTACTTC.

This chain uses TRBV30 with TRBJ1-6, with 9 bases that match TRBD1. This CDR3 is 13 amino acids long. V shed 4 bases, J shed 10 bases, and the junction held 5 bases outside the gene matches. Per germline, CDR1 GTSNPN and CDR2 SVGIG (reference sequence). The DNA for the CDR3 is TGTGCCTGGACCCCGGGACAGGGCTCACCCCTCCACTTT. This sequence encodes CAWTPGQGSPLHF.

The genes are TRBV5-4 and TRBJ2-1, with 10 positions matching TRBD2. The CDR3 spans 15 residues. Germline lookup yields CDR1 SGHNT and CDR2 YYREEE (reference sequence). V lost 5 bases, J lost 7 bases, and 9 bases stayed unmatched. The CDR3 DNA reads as TGTGCCAGCAGGAAGGGAGCGGGAGGGGGGAATGAGCAGTTCTTC. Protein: CASRKGAGGGNEQFF. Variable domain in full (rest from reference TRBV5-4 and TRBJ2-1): ETGVTQSPTHLIKTRGQQVTLRCSSQSGHNTVSWYQQALGQGPQFIFQYYREEENGRGNFPPRFSGLQFPNYSSELNVNALELDDSALYLCASRKGAGGGNEQFFGPGTRLTVL.

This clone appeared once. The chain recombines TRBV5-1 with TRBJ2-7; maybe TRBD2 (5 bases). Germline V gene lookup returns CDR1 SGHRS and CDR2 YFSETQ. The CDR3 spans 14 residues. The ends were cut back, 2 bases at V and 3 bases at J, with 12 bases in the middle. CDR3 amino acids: CASSFIGNLYEQYF. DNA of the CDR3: TGCGCCAGCAGCTTCATCGGGAACCTCTACGAGCAGTACTTC.

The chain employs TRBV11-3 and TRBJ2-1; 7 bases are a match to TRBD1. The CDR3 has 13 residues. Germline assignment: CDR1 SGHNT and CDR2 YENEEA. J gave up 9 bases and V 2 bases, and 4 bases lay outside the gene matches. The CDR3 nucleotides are TGTGCCAGCAGCTTAAGACAGGGTCGTGAGCAGTTCTTC. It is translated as CASSLRQGREQFF. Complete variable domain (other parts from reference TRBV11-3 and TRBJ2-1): EAGVVQSPRYKIIEKKQPVAFWCNPISGHNTLYWYLQNLGQGPELLIRYENEEAVDDSQLPKDRFSAERLKGVDSTLKIQPAELGDSAVYLCASSLRQGREQFFGPGTRLTVL.

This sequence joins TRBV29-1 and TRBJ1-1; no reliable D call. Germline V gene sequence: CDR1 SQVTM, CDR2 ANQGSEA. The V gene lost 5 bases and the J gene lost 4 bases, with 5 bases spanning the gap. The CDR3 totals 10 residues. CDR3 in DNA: TGCAGCGTTCGTTTCACTGAAGCTTTCTTT. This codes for CSVRFTEAFF.

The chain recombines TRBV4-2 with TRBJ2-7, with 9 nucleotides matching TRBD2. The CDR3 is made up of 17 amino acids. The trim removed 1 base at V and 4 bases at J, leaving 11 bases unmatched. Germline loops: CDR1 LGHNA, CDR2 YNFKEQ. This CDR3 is CASSQVETSGKGYEQYF. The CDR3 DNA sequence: TGTGCCAGCAGCCAAGTTGAGACTAGCGGAAAAGGGTACGAGCAGTACTTC.

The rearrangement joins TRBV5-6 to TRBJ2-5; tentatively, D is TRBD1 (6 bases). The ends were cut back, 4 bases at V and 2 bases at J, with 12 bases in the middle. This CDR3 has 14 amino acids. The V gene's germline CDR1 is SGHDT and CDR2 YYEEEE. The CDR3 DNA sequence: TGTGCCAGCAGCCCGTGGACAGCGCAAGAGACCCAGTACTTC. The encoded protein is CASSPWTAQETQYF.

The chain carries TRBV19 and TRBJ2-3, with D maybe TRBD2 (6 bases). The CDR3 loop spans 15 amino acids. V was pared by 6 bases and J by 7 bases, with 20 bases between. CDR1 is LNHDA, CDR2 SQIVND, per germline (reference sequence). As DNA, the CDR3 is TGTGCCAGTAGAACTCCGGGACTCCCTGGGCATACGCAGTATTTT. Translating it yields CASRTPGLPGHTQYF.

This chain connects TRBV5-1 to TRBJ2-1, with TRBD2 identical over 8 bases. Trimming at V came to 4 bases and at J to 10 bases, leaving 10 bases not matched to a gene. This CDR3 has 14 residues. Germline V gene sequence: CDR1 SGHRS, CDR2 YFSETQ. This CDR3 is CASSPGLALGEQFF. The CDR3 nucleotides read TGCGCCAGCAGCCCCGGACTAGCTTTGGGGGAGCAGTTCTTC.